This T cell receptor (beta chain) was captured by sequencing in a study of cytomegalovirus exposure and HLA in healthy donors. Study-wide points: What a later analysis reportedly showed was that an Asian-associated ancestry cluster had fewer N-insertions than the 666-donor mean.

The PCR contained 60 Vbeta and 13 Jbeta primers. Produced via immunoSEQ multiplex PCR; TCRdb's table is partial and in-frame only. This table has about 170,000 clones, more than 65% appearing once. Trimming cost V 3 bases and J 0 bases; bases outside gene matches: 6. The CDR3 length is 16 residues. Germline CDR1 reads MNHNY; CDR2 reads SVGAGI (reference sequence). To note about this clone: Its antigen is still unknown.

This receptor was obtained from a male donor in good health and CMV-seronegative. This sequence joins TRBV6-6 and TRBJ2-5; 8 bases are a match to TRBD2. The sequenced sample consisted of PBMCs. Here the CDR3 DNA reads TGTGCCAGCAGTTATAGCGGGGTGGAGGACCAAGAGACCCAGTACTTC. The encoded protein is CASSYSGVEDQETQYF.